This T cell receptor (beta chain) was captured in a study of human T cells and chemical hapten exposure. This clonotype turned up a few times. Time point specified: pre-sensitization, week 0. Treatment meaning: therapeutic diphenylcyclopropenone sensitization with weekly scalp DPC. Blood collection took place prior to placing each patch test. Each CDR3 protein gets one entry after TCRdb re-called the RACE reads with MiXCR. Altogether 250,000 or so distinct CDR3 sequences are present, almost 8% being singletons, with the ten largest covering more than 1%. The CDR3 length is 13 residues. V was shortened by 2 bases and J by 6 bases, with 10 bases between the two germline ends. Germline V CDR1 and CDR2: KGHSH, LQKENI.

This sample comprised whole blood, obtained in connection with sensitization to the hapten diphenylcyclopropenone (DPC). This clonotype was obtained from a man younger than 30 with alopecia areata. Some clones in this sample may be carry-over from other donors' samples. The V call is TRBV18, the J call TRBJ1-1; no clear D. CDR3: CASSPDPASEAFF. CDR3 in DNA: TGTGCCAGCTCACCAGATCCAGCTTCTGAAGCTTTCTTT.